This T cell receptor (beta chain) appears in the sequencing data of a study of blood T cell repertoires in COVID-19 (dated by TCRdb to the early 2020s). For context, the study as a whole: Collaborator samples came from the United States, Italy and Spain and covered acute and convalescent phases of COVID-19. The dataset comprised deeply sampled blood TCRbeta repertoires from subjects exposed to, actively infected with, or recovered from COVID-19. The prospective study material was composed of cDNA or gDNA derived from T cells, B-cell-depleted T cells, or PBMCs. A de-identified subject ID, COVID-19 status, age in years and sex were almost always included in the sample metadata. The samples were drawn from the first 160 participants of the ongoing ImmuneRACE study and from 1,254 subjects provided by 6 global collaborators. The repertoires were released in a freely available public database meant as a resource for research on the immune response to SARS-CoV-2. Where available, HLA class I and class II types were taken from metadata supplied by the sample provider and were not determined by assay-based typing. Beyond this particular receptor, the publication reports: The amount of clinical and demographic metadata varied by source and participant and was provided uncurated.

On this clone itself: Its antigen has not been determined. Per-base quality was not reported, and no clone a single base away is much larger than it.

One collaborating source in Seattle enrolled patients while the patients were actively infected and followed the patients over time throughout the course of disease. The collaborating institutions used their own protocols to collect whole blood in K2EDTA tubes. For TCRbeta analysis, collaborators shipped samples in one of three forms: frozen whole blood, isolated PBMCs, or DNA extracted from either of those sample types. TCRbeta CDR3 regions were amplified from genomic DNA using the immunoSEQ Assay, a bias-controlled multiplex PCR. In the paper's pipeline: The number of nucleated cells in each sample was estimated by amplification of reference gene primers within the assay. Sequence reads were collapsed and filtered to measure the absolute abundance of every unique TCRbeta CDR3 rearrangement. Productive Simpson clonality was computed per sample as the square root of Simpson's diversity index over productive rearrangements. In TCRdb, the immuneACCESS table is reduced to in-frame sequences with V and J assigned. These tables do not hold every clone; where another copy was compared, an unresolved V gene accounts for under half, and the others remain unexplained. V, J and clone size are taken as reported in that table, and D and trimming were inferred from the DNA itself. The sample yields roughly 130,000 clones; 84% were counted once. The ten largest clonotypes hold less than 9% of the sample.

Measured from the cysteine to the phenylalanine, the CDR3 is 16 residues long. The DNA shown is the 48-base CDR3, in frame from base 1. V is trimmed back by 3 bases and J by 5 bases, and the junction contains 13 bases that no gene match accounts for. CDR1 MDHEN and CDR2 SYDVKM are derived from the germline V gene. The clonotype originates from a young man with COVID-19, enrolled during active disease. The sequence links TRBV28 to TRBJ2-7; 7 of the junction bases match TRBD2. The sample taken for sequencing was peripheral blood. The DNA is TGTGCCAGCAGTTTCACTATGGCGGGAGCCAGAGACGAGCAGTACTTC. Its protein reads: CASSFTMAGARDEQYF.